The clone carrying this T cell receptor (beta chain) was seen many times. The sample belongs to a study of T-cell memory formation after mild COVID-19. Across the study: Largely, TCR clusters stayed within a single donor.

The ends lost 0 bases at V and 13 bases at J; junction bases unmatched: 12. Germline CDR1 reads MGHRA; CDR2 reads YSYEKL. The CDR3 has 15 residues. TCRdb re-derived calls from the 5' RACE reads in MiXCR, one entry per CDR3 protein. The sample has about 140,000 distinct CDR3 sequences, 14% seen once. The genes are TRBV4-1 and TRBJ2-1; TRBD2 aligns across 7 bases. This TCR was recovered from an adult woman who had mild COVID-19 (a few samples of this study predate the infection). Cell type and time point are not known. The source material was PBMCs or a T cell subset sorted from them (not recorded which). The CDR3 sequence is CASSQENRGGASQFF. The CDR3 region has the DNA TGCGCCAGCAGCCAAGAAAACCGGGGAGGGGCGTCTCAGTTCTTC.